The 10 T cell receptor beta chains listed next were all sequenced from one sample in a study of cytomegalovirus exposure and HLA in healthy donors. Primers: 60 Vbeta forward and 13 Jbeta reverse. The data were produced by immunoSEQ multiplex PCR, yet TCRdb's version contains in-frame clones alone and is incomplete. Here the sample spans roughly 120,000 clones, roughly 79% being singletons. Sequenced input: PBMCs. Receptors were obtained from a woman between 18 and 29 years old in good health and CMV-seronegative.

The CDR3 coding sequence is TGTGCCAGCAGTGGTAACAGCGCGGGCCGGCAAGAGACCCAGTACTTC. It encodes CASSGNSAGRQETQYF. The gene calls are TRBV28 and TRBJ2-5, with D possibly being TRBD2 (5 bases). Trimming removed 5 bases at V and 2 bases at J, with 18 bases between. Per germline, CDR1 MDHEN and CDR2 SYDVKM. The CDR3 is made up of 16 amino acids.

The CDR3 DNA reads TGTGCCAGCAGCTTAATGCTGCGGAGCTCCTACGAGCAGTACTTC. Translated: CASSLMLRSSYEQYF. The V gene is TRBV5-6, the J gene TRBJ2-7; D is uncertain. The CDR3 consists of 15 residues. The ends were cut back, 2 bases at V and 0 bases at J, with 12 bases in the middle. Germline V gene sequence: CDR1 SGHDT, CDR2 YYEEEE.

The chain joins TRBV2 to TRBJ2-3, with TRBD1 as a possible D gene (6 bases). V lost 8 bases, J lost 0 bases, and 9 bases lay in between. Germline values: CDR1 SNHLY, CDR2 FYNNEI. The CDR3 has 13 amino acids. CDR3 bases: TGTGCCAGCGAGGGGGAGAGCACAGATACGCAGTATTTT. Protein sequence: CASEGESTDTQYF.

V usage is TRBV5-1 and J usage is TRBJ1-6, with a possible D match to TRBD1 (5 bases). Looked up from germline, CDR1 is SGHRS and CDR2 is YFSETQ. Trimming took 0 bases from V and 3 from J, leaving 7 bases between them. CDR3 length equals 15 residues. The CDR3, as DNA: TGCGCCAGCAGCTTGGTAGGGGACTATAATTCACCCCTCCACTTT. This encodes CASSLVGDYNSPLHF.

The chain employs TRBV5-1 and TRBJ2-1; TRBD2 is a possible D gene (6 bases). Per the germline V gene, CDR1 is SGHRS and CDR2 is YFSETQ. The CDR3 sequence is 15 residues long. The germline V and J ends were trimmed by 2 bases and 10 bases, with 19 bases remaining between them. CDR3 amino acids: CASSLDGTVQVEQFF. CDR3 in DNA: TGCGCCAGCAGCTTAGACGGGACTGTTCAAGTCGAGCAGTTCTTC.

This clone appeared a single time. The chain has TRBV10-3 and TRBJ1-6; tentative D call: TRBD1 (6 bases). V shed 10 bases and J shed 6 bases, with 16 bases lying between them. Germline lookup yields CDR1 ENHRY and CDR2 SYGVKD. The CDR3 is 14 residues long. CDR3 coding DNA: TGTGCCAGCCGAGTACAGGGCCTTAATTCACCCCTCCACTTT. As protein: CASRVQGLNSPLHF.

This clone was counted a single time. V usage is TRBV7-6 and J usage is TRBJ2-3; D call uncertain. CDR1 and CDR2 from the germline V gene are SGHVS and FNYEAQ. CDR3 length: 13 residues. The germline V and J ends were trimmed by 4 bases and 6 bases, with 11 bases remaining between them. The CDR3 spells CASSSSIGDTQYF. As DNA, the CDR3 is TGTGCCAGCAGCTCTTCAATCGGGGATACGCAGTATTTT.

The V call is TRBV5-1, the J call TRBJ2-1; TRBD2 agrees at 7 bases. V was clipped by 4 bases and J by 5 bases; unmatched bases: 15. Per germline, CDR1 SGHRS and CDR2 YFSETQ. The CDR3 consists of 17 residues. CDR3 coding DNA: TGCGCCAGCAGCCCTGGTGTTGGTAGCGGGTACCACAATGAGCAGTTCTTC. This encodes CASSPGVGSGYHNEQFF.

The sample holds one count of this clone. The gene calls are TRBV7-8 and TRBJ1-2; 7 bases are a match to TRBD1. Germline V gene lookup returns CDR1 SGHVS and CDR2 FQNEAQ. V was clipped by 2 bases and J by 3 bases; unmatched bases: 0. The CDR3 totals 13 residues. The CDR3 nucleotides read TGTGCCAGCAGCTTACAGGGGGACTATGGCTACACCTTC. Translating it yields CASSLQGDYGYTF.

The chain carries TRBV29-1 and TRBJ2-7; D perhaps matches TRBD1 (6 bases). V lost 1 base to trimming and J lost 5 bases, with 18 bases between them. The CDR3 is made up of 15 amino acids. In germline, CDR1 is SQVTM, CDR2 ANQGSEA. This CDR3 is CSVEGGQRAGNEQYF. Written as DNA, the CDR3 is TGCAGCGTTGAAGGGGGGCAAAGGGCTGGGAACGAGCAGTACTTC.